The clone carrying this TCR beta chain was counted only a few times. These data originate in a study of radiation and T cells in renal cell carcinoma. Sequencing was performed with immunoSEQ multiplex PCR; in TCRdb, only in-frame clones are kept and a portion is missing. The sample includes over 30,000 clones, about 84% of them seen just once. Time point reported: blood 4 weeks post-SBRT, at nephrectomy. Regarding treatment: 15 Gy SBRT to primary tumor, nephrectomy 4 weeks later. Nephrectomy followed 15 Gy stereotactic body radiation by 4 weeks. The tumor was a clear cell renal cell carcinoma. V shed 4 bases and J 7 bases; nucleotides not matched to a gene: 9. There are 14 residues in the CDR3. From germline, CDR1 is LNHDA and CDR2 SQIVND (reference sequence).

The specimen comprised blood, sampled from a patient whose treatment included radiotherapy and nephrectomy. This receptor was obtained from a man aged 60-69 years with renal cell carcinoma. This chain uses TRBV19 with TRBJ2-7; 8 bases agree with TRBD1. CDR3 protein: CASSTDRVTREQYF. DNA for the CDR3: TGTGCCAGTAGTACGGACAGGGTGACGAGGGAGCAGTACTTC.